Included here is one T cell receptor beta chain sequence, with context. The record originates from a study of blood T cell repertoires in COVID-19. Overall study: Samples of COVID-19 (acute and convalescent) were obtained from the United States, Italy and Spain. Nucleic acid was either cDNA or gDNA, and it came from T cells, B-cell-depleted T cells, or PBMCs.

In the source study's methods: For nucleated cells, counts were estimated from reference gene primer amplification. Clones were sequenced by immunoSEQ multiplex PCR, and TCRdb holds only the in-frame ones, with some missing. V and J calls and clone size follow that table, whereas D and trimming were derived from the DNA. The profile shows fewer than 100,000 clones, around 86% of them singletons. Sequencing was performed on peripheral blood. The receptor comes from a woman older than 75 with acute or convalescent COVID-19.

CDR3 protein: CASSQGQGRTQETQYF. The CDR3 DNA is TGTGCCAGCAGCCAGGGACAGGGGAGGACCCAAGAGACCCAGTACTTC. The J gene is TRBJ2-5, the V gene TRBV14; 10 positions match TRBD1. The trim removed 3 bases at V and 1 base at J, leaving 5 bases unmatched. Germline V gene sequence: CDR1 SGHDN, CDR2 FVKESK. This CDR3 region has 16 residues.